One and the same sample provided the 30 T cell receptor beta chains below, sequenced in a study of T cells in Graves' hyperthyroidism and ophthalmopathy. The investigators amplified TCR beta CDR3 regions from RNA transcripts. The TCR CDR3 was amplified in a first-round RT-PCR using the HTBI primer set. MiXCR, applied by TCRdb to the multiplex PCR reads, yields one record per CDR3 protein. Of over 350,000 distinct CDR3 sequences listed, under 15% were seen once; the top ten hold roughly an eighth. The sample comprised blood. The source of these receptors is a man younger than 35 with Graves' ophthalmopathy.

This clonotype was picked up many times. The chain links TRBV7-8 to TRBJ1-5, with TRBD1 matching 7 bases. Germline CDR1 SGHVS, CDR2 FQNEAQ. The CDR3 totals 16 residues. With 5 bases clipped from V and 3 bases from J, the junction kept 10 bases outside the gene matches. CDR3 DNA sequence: TGTGCCAGCAGCAACCCACAGGGGACTGTCAATCAGCCCCAGCATTTT. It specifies CASSNPQGTVNQPQHF.

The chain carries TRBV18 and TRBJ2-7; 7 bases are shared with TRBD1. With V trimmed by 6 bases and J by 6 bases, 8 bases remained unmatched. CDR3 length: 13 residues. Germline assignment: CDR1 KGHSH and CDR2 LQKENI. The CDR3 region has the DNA TGTGCCAGCTCGTACGGGACAGATCTCGAGCAGTACTTC. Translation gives CASSYGTDLEQYF.

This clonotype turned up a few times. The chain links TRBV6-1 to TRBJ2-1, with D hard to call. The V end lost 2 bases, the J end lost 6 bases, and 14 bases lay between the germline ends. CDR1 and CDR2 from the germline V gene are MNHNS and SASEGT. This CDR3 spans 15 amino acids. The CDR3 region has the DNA TGTGCCAGCAGTGAAAGCCTGGGTCCGGTCAATGAGCAGTTCTTC. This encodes CASSESLGPVNEQFF.

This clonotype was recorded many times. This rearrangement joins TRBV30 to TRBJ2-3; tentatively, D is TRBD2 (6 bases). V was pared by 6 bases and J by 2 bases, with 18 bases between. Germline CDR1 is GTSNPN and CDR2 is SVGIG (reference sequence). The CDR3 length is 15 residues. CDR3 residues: CACGWGGGPTDTQYF. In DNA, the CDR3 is TGTGCCTGCGGGTGGGGAGGCGGACCCACAGATACGCAGTATTTT.

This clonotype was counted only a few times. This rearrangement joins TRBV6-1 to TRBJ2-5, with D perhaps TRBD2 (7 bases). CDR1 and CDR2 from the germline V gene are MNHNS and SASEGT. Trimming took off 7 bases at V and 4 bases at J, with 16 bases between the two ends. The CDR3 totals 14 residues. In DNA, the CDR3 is TGTGCCAGCACGGGCGGGGGCCGTCTAGAGACCCAGTACTTC. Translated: CASTGGGRLETQYF.

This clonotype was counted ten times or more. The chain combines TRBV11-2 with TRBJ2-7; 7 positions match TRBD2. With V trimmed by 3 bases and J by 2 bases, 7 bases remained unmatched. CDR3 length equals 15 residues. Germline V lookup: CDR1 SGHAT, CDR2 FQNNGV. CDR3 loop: CASSLGGSVAYEQYF. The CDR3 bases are TGTGCCAGCAGCTTGGGGGGGAGCGTAGCCTACGAGCAGTACTTC.

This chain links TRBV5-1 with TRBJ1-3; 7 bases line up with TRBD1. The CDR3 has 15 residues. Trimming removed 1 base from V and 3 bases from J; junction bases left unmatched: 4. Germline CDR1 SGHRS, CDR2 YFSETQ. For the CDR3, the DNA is TGCGCCAGCAGCTTGTTCTCAGGGGGTGGAAACACCATATATTTT. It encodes CASSLFSGGGNTIYF.

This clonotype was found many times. The CDR3 region has the DNA TGTGCCAGCAGTACCGGGAGGGGGGGTACAGATACGCAGTATTTT. This codes for CASSTGRGGTDTQYF. The chain has TRBV6-4 and TRBJ2-3, with 8 bases identical to TRBD2. The V gene's germline CDR1 is MRHNA and CDR2 SNTAGT. The CDR3 spans 15 residues. The V and J ends lost 5 bases and 3 bases, in that order; junction bases with no gene match: 7.

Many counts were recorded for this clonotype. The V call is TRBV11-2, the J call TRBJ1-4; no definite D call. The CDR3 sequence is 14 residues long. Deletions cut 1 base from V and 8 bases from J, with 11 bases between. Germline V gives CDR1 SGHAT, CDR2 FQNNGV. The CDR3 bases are TGTGCCAGCAGCTTAGGGTACAGAGAGGAAAAACTGTTTTTT. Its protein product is CASSLGYREEKLFF.

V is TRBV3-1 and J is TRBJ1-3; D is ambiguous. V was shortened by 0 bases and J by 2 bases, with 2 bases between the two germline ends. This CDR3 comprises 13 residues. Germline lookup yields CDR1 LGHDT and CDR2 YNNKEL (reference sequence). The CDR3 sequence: CASSQEAGNTIYF. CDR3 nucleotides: TGTGCCAGCAGCCAAGAGGCTGGAAACACCATATATTTT.

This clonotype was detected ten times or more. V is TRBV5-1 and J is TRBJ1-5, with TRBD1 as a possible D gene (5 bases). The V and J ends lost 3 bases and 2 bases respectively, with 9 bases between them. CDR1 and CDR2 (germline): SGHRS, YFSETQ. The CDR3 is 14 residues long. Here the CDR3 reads CASSSSGGNQPQHF. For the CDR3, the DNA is TGCGCCAGCAGCTCGTCGGGGGGCAATCAGCCCCAGCATTTT.

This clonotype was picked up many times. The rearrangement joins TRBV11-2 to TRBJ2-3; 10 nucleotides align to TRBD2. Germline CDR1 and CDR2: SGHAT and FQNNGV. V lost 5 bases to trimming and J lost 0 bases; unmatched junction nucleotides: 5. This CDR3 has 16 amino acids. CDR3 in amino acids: CASSLPTSGSTDTQYF. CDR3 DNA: TGTGCCAGCAGCCTACCGACTAGCGGGAGCACAGATACGCAGTATTTT.

The CDR3 coding sequence is TGTGCCAGCAGAAAGGACGGCCAAGAGACCCAGTACTTC. The encoded protein is CASRKDGQETQYF. The chain carries TRBV6-2 or TRBV6-3 and TRBJ2-5; D is ambiguous. The germline V gene has CDR1 MNHEY and CDR2 SVGEGT. The CDR3 length is 13 residues. Trimming stripped 6 bases from V and 1 base from J, with 9 bases between.

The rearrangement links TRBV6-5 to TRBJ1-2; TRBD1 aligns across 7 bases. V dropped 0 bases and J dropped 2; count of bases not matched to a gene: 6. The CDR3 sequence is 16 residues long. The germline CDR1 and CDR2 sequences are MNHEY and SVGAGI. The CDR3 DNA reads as TGTGCCAGCAGTTACTCGCGGACAGGCCCGAACTATGGCTACACCTTC. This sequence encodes CASSYSRTGPNYGYTF.

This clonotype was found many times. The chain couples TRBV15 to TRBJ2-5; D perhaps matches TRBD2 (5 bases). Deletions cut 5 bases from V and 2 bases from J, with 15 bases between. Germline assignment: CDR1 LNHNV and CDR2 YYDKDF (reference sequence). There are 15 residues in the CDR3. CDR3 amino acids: CATSALAGGQETQYF. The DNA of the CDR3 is TGTGCCACCAGCGCCCTAGCCGGCGGGCAAGAGACCCAGTACTTC.

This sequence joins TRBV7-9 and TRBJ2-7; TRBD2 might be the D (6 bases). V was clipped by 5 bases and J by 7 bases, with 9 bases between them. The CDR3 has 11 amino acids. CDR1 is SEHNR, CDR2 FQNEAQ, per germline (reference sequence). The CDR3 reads CASSGGKEQYF. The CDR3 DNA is TGTGCCAGCAGCGGGGGGAAGGAGCAGTACTTC. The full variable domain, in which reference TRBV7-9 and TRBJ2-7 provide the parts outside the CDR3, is DTGVSQNPRHKITKRGQNVTFRCDPISEHNRLYWYRQTLGQGPEFLTYFQNEAQLEKSRLLSDRFSAERPKGSFSTLEIQRTEQGDSAMYLCASSGGKEQYFGPGTRLTVT.

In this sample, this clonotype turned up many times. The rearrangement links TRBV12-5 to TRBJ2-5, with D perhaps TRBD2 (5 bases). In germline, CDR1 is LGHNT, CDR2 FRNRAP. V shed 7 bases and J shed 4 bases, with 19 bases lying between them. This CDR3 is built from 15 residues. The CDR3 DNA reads TGTGCTAGTGCTGGAGGTAGATGGGTTGGAGAGACCCAGTACTTC. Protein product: CASAGGRWVGETQYF.

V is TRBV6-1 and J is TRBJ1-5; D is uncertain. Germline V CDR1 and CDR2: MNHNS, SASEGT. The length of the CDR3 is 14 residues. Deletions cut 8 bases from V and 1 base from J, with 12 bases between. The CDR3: CASGSRESNQPQHF. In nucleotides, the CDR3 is TGTGCCAGCGGGAGTAGGGAAAGCAATCAGCCCCAGCATTTT.

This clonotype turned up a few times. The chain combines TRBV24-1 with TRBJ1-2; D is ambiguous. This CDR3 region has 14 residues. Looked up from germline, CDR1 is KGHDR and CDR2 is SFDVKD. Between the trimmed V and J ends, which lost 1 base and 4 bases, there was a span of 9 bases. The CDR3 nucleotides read TGTGCCACCAGTGATTTTGACCGCACCTATGGCTACACCTTC. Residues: CATSDFDRTYGYTF.

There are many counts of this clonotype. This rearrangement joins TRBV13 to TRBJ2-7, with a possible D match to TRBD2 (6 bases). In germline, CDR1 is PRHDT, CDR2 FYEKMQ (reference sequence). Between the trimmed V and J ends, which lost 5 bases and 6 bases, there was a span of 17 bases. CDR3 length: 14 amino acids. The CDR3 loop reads CASSRGLPILEQYF. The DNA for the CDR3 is TGTGCCAGCAGCCGAGGACTACCAATCCTCGAGCAGTACTTC.

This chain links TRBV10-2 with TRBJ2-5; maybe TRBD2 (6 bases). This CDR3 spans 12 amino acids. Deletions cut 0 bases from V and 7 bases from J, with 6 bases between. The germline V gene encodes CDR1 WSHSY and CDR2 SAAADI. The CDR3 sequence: CASSESRGTQYF. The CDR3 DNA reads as TGCGCCAGCAGTGAGTCGCGGGGGACCCAGTACTTC.

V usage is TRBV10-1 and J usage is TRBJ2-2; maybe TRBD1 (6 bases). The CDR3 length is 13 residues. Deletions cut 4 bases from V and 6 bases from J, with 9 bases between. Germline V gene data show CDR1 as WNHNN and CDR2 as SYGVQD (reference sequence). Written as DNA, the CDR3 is TGCGCCAGCAGTGGGACAGAACCCGGGGAGCTGTTTTTT. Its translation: CASSGTEPGELFF.

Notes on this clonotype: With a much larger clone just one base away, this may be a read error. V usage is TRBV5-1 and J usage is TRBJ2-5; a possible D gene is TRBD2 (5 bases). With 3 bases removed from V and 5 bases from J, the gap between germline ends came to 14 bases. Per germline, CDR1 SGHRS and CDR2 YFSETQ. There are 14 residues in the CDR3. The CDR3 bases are TGCGCCAGCAGCTCCGTCAGCAGCGGTGAGACCCAGTACTTC. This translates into CASSSVSSGETQYF.

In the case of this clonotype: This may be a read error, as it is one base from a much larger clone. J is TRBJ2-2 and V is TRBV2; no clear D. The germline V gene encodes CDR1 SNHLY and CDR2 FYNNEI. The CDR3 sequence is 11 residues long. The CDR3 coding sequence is TGTACCAGCACTGAGGCCGGGGAGCTGTTTTTT. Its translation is CTSTEAGELFF.

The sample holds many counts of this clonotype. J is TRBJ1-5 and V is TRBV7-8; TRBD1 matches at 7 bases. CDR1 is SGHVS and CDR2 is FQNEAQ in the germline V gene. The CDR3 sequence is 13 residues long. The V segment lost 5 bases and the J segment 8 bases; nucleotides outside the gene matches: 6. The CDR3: CASSINTGEPQHF. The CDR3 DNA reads TGTGCCAGCAGCATCAATACAGGGGAGCCCCAGCATTTT.

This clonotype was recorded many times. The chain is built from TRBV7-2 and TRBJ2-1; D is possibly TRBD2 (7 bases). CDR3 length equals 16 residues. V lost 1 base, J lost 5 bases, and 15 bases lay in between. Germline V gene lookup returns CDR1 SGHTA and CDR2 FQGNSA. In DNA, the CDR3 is TGTGCCAGCAGCTTAGAGTTTTCGGGGGGCCACAATGAGCAGTTCTTC. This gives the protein CASSLEFSGGHNEQFF. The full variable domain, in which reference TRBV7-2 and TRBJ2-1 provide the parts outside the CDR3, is GAGVSQSPSNKVTEKGKDVELRCDPISGHTALYWYRQSLGQGLEFLIYFQGNSAPDKSGLPSDRFSAERTGGSVSTLTIQRTQQEDSAVYLCASSLEFSGGHNEQFFGPGTRLTVL.

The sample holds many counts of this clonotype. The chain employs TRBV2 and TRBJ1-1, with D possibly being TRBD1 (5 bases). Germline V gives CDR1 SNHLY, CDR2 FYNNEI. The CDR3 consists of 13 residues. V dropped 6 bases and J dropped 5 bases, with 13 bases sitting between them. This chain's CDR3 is CASREYGGTEAFF. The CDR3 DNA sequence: TGTGCCAGCAGAGAATACGGGGGAACTGAAGCTTTCTTT.

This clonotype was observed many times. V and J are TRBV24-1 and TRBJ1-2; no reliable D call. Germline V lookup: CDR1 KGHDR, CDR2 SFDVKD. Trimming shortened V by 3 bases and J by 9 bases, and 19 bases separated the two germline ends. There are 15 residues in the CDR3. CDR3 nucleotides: TGTGCCACCAGTGATCCACGGGCCTTCACTGACAGCTACACCTTC. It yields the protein CATSDPRAFTDSYTF.

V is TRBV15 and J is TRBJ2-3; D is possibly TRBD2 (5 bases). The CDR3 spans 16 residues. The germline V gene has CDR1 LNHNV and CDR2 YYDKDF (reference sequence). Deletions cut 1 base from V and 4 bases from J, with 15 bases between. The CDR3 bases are TGTGCCACCAGCAGAGTACTAGTAACCAGCGCAGATACGCAGTATTTT. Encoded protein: CATSRVLVTSADTQYF.

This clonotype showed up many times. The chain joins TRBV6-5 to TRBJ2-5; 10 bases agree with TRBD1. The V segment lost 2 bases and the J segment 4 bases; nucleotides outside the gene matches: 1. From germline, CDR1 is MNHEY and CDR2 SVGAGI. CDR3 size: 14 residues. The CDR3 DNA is TGTGCCAGCAGTTACGGGACAGGGGCAGAGACCCAGTACTTC. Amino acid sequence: CASSYGTGAETQYF.